This TCR beta chain was retrieved from a study of CD8+CD57+ T cells in acquired aplastic anemia (dated by TCRdb to 2017 to 2018). About the investigation overall: On average, sorted CD4+ and CD8+ cells yielded approximately 3 ug of extracted DNA, with a range of about 0.17 to 27.4 ug. A CD8+CD57+ expansion meant a frequency higher than the mean frequency seen in healthy subjects.

Profiling of TCR beta VDJ combinations and CDR3 sequences used genomic DNA as the template. TCR repertoire sequencing was run on an Illumina HiSeq 2000. As for the original processing: Repertoires were assessed using TRBV/TRBJ rearrangement plots, CDR3 size and DJ length profiles, and Simpson's diversity index. The most abundant DNA sequence in the deep sequencing data was defined as the immunodominant clone. CDR3 amino acid sequences were screened for sharing across subjects and compared with published repertoires and the VDJdb database. TCRdb handled the public reads itself, with Q25 trimming in fastp and clone calling in MiXCR, and kept productive beta chains. One record per CDR3 amino acid sequence lists the most common genes and DNA. TCRdb assigned the V and J calls; the authors' analysis was not used. The sample profile shows 200,000 or so distinct CDR3 sequences; 55% to 65% of them were found once. Under 60% of the sample goes to the ten largest clones.

Concerning this clonotype: The target of this receptor is not known. One base away there is no much larger clone; base qualities are not given.

Including the terminal cysteine and phenylalanine, the CDR3 comprises 14 residues. Solely the CDR3 DNA is kept, with 42 bases framed from the first base. CDR1 and CDR2 were assigned from the germline V gene as SNHLY and FYNNEI. The germline ends are 12 bases apart after V is trimmed by 6 bases and J by 0 bases. Patients chosen for sequencing had shown expansion of CD8+CD57+ cells by flow cytometry. All patients had severe acquired aplastic anemia diagnosed by International Study of Aplastic Anemia and Agranulocytosis and Camitta criteria. At the time blood was sampled, none of the patients had received any therapy. In the study, sorted CD4+ and CD8+ blood T cells from patients with severe aplastic anemia and from healthy subjects underwent deep sequencing of TCR repertoires. In the USA, patient enrollment took place under clinicaltrials.gov protocols 00001620, 01623167, 00001397, 00071045, 00081523 and 00961064. Ficoll-Paque density gradient centrifugation was used to isolate peripheral blood mononuclear cells. Before DNA extraction, CD4+ and CD8+ T cells were sorted by FACS or by magnetic beads.

Overall results and qualifications from the work: Although roughly 29 CD8+ CDR3 sequences were shared by patients and controls, these sequences appeared highly expressed in patients and within the immunodominant clones of patients. Between patients and healthy controls, no significant difference in CD8+ Simpson's diversity was found (P=0.060).

The sample taken for sequencing was sorted CD4+, CD8+, or CD8+CD57+ T cells (not recorded which) from PBMCs. This receptor chain uses TRBV2 and TRBJ2-7; the D match is possibly TRBD1 or TRBD2, with 5 bases aligned in each. The source of this sequence is a human donor with aplastic anemia. The CDR3 protein: CASRGVGPSYEQYF. The sequenced DNA is TGTGCCAGCAGGGGGGTAGGCCCCTCCTACGAGCAGTACTTC.